This T cell receptor beta chain is from a study of T cell responses to AZD1222 COVID-19 vaccine. TCRdb keeps only in-frame clones here, not all; method: immunoSEQ multiplex PCR. Altogether 130,000 to 150,000 clones are present, about 91% being singletons, with the ten largest covering about 1.9%. J lost 4 bases, V lost 0 bases, and 2 bases had no gene match. The CDR3 is 15 amino acids. Germline CDR1 LGHDT, CDR2 YNNKEL (reference sequence). The sample was peripheral blood, taken on day 0 of AZD1222 vaccination. This TCR was sampled from an adult in good health. This chain uses TRBV3-1 (or the pseudogene TRBV3-2) with TRBJ1-3, with 8 bases that match TRBD1. This CDR3 is CASSQDRDRGNTIYF. In nucleotides, the CDR3 is TGTGCCAGCAGCCAAGATAGGGACAGGGGAAACACCATATATTTT.